This T cell receptor (beta chain) was recorded in a study of blood T cell repertoires in COVID-19. Original handling: Estimation of nucleated cell counts was performed using reference gene primer amplification. Generated by immunoSEQ multiplex PCR, the TCRdb table keeps only in-frame clones and is missing some. D and trimming were read from the DNA, whereas the V and J calls and clone size are those reported in that table. The table includes approximately 80,000 clones, about 87% detected once. This CDR3 contains 18 residues. CDR1 is SQVTM, CDR2 ANQGSEA, per germline. Trimming at V came to 4 bases and at J to 0 bases, leaving 14 bases not matched to a gene.

The TCR comes from a human donor in a cohort sampled during active COVID-19. The sample was peripheral blood. V gene TRBV29-1 combines with J gene TRBJ2-7, with 11 bases lining up with TRBD2. As DNA, the CDR3 is TGCAGCGTTGTTCTACCCGGGACTAGCGGACCAAACTCCTACGAGCAGTACTTC. Translation gives CSVVLPGTSGPNSYEQYF.